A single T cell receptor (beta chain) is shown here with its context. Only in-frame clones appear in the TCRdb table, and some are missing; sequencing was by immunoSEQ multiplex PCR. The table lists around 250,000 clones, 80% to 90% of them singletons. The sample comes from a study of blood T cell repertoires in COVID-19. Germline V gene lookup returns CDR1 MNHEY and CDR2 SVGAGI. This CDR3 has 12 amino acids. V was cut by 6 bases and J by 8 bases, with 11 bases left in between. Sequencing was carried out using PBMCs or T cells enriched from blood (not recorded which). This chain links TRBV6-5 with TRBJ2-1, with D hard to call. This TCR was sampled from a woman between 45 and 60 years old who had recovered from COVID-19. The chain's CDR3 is CASRLSSDEQFF. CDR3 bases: TGTGCCAGCAGGCTATCGTCGGATGAGCAGTTCTTC.